This T cell receptor beta chain was retrieved from a study of shared clonotypes between healthy human individuals. Study-wide results and caveats: All-four-donor shared clonotypes had higher generation probabilities than non-shared clonotypes did.

With respect to this clone: Its specificity is unknown.

Using immunoSEQ multiplex PCR, the repertoire was profiled, and TCRdb retains in-frame clones only, with some absent. The sample consists of 2 million to 2.5 million clones, about 95% of them appearing once. The V gene's germline CDR1 is SEHNR and CDR2 FQNEAQ (reference sequence). The V and J ends lost 4 bases and 2 bases, in that order; junction bases with no gene match: 8. CDR3 length: 17 residues. As defined, naive CD8 cells were CD45RO-negative and positively selected for CCR7, with terminally differentiated effector memory CD45RA+ cells excluded. V gene TRBV7-9 combines with J gene TRBJ2-1; 10 nucleotides align to TRBD2. Source material: naive CD8+ T cells sorted from blood. The receptor comes from a man younger than 35 in good health. Here the CDR3 reads CASSYRRTSGPYNEQFF. The CDR3 DNA reads TGTGCCAGCAGCTACCGAAGGACTAGCGGACCCTACAATGAGCAGTTCTTC.